The clone carrying this T cell receptor beta chain was found many times. Its matching antigen is unknown. This entry comes from a study of early T cells in non-severe SARS-CoV-2 infection. Looking at the study overall: The sequenced material was bulk RNA from unsorted whole blood, and its chains were unpaired.

Findings and limits, study-wide: Clonotype matching in VDJdb favored anti-spike CD8 responses and did not capture private and CD4 specificities.

The TCR library protocol attached unique molecular identifiers to the individual cDNA molecules. TCRdb reanalysed the 5' RACE reads using MiXCR and keeps one entry per CDR3 protein. The sample has roughly 88,000 distinct CDR3 sequences; around 15% are singletons. Sequenced material: whole blood. This TCR was recovered from an adult who was a healthcare worker with PCR-confirmed SARS-CoV-2 infection or an uninfected control (not recorded which).

The CDR3 protein is CAISHPEYQETQYF. The CDR3 DNA follows: TGTGCCATCAGTCACCCAGAGTACCAAGAGACCCAGTACTTC. The V call is TRBV10-3, the J call TRBJ2-5; D not resolved. Trimming stripped 5 bases from V and 0 bases from J, with 10 bases between. The CDR3 is 14 amino acids. Germline V gene sequence: CDR1 ENHRY, CDR2 SYGVKD.